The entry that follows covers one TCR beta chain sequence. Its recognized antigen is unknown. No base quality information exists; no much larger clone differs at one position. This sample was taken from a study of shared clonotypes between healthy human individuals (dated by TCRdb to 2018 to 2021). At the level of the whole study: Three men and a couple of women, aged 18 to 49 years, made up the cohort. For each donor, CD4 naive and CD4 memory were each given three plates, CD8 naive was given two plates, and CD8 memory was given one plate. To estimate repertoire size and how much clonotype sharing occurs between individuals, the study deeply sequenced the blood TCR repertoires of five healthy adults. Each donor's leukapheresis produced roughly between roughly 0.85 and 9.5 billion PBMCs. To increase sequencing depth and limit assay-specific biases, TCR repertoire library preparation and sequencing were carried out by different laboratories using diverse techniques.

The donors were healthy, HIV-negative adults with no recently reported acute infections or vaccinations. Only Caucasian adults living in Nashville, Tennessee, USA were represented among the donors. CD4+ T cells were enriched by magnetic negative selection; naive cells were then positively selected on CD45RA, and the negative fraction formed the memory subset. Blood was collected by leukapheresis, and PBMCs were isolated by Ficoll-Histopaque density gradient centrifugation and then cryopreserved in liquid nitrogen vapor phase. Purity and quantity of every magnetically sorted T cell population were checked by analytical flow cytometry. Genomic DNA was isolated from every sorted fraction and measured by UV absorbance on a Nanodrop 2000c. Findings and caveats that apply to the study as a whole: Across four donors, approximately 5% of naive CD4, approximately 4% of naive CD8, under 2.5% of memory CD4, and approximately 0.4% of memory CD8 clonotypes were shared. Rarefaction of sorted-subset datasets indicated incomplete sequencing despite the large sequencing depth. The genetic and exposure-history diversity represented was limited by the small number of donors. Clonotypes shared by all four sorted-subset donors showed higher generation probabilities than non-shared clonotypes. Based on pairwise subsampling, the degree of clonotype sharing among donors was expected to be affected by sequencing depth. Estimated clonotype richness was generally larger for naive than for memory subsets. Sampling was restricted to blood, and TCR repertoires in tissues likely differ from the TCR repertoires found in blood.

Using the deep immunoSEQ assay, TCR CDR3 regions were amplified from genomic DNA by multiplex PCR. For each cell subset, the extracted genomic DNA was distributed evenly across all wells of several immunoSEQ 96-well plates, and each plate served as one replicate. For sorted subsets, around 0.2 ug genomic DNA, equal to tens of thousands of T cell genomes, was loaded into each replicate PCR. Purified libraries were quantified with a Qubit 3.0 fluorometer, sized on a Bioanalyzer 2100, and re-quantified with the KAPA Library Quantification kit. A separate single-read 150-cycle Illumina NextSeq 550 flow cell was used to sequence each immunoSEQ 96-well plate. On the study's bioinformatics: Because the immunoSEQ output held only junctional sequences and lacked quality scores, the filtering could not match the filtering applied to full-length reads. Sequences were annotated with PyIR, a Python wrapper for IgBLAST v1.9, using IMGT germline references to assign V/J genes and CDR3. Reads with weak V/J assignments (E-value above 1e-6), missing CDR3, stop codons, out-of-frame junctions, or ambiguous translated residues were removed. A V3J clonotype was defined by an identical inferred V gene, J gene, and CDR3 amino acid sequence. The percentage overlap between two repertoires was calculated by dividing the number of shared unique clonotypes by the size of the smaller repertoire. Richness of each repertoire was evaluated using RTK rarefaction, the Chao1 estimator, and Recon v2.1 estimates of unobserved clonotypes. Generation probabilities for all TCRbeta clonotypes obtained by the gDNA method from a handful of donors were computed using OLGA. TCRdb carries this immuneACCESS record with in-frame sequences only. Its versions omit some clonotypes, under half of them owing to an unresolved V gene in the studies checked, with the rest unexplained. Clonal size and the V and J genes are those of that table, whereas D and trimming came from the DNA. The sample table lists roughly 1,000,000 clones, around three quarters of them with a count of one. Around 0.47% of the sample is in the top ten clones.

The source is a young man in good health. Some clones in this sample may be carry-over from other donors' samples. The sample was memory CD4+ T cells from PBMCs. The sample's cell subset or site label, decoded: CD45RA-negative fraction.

The CDR3 here reads CASSAPYGRAPGELFF. The DNA sequence is given as TGTGCCAGCAGCGCCCCTTACGGGAGGGCCCCCGGGGAGCTGTTTTTT. This chain joins TRBV9 to TRBJ2-2; 8 bases in between match TRBD2. Including the terminal cysteine and phenylalanine, the CDR3 comprises 16 residues. This entry keeps only the CDR3 DNA: 48 bases, framed from base 1. V loses 3 bases at its end and J loses 6 bases; junction bases beyond the gene matches: 10. Reading the germline V gene gives CDR1 SGDLS and CDR2 YYNGEE. Supplemented by the reference TRBV9 and TRBJ2-2 proteins around the CDR3, the complete variable domain is DSGVTQTPKHLITATGQRVTLRCSPRSGDLSVYWYQQSLDQGLQFLIQYYNGEERAKGNILERFSAQQFPDLHSELNLSSLELGDSALYFCASSAPYGRAPGELFFGEGSRLTVL.